Presented here are 25 T cell receptor beta chains from one specimen sequenced in a study of T cell responses to AZD1222 COVID-19 vaccine. TCRdb keeps only in-frame clones here, not all; method: immunoSEQ multiplex PCR. This table has 75,000 to 80,000 clones, about 74% appearing once. Specimen: peripheral blood, collected 28 days after the second dose of the MenACWY control vaccine. These receptors were collected from an adult who received the MenACWY meningococcal vaccine as a control.

The genes are TRBV9 and TRBJ2-7, with TRBD1 matching over 7 bases. CDR3 length: 13 residues. The V and J ends lost 0 bases and 12 bases, in that order; junction bases with no gene match: 9. The germline V gene has CDR1 SGDLS and CDR2 YYNGEE. The CDR3 coding sequence is TGTGCCAGCAGCGTAGAGTTGATGGGACAGCGGTACTTC. It translates to CASSVELMGQRYF.

The rearrangement links TRBV28 to TRBJ1-2; 10 bases align to TRBD1. Germline values: CDR1 MDHEN, CDR2 SYDVKM. The CDR3 runs to 17 residues. Unmatched junction bases numbered 11, after V lost 3 bases and J lost 4 bases. CDR3 in DNA: TGTGCCAGCAGTTTTCGCGTTGACAGGGGGCAAGGCTATGGCTACACCTTC. Residues: CASSFRVDRGQGYGYTF.

This clone showed up just a few times. The chain carries TRBV12-3 or TRBV12-4 and TRBJ2-5; no reliable D call. Trimming removed 6 bases at V and 2 bases at J, with 10 bases between. The CDR3 is made up of 13 amino acids. The CDR3 is CASSATLQETQYF. For the CDR3, the DNA is TGTGCCAGCAGCGCGACTCTTCAAGAGACCCAGTACTTC.

The V call is TRBV7-9, the J call TRBJ1-1; D remains ambiguous. Germline V lookup: CDR1 SEHNR, CDR2 FQNEAQ (reference sequence). The V end was cut by 5 bases, the J end by 5 bases, with 15 bases between. This CDR3 region has 14 residues. This chain's CDR3 is CASSNAIIGTEAFF. CDR3 sequence (DNA): TGTGCCAGCAGCAACGCTATCATTGGAACTGAAGCTTTCTTT.

The chain recombines TRBV28 with TRBJ1-5; 10 bases match TRBD1. This CDR3 contains 14 residues. Germline V gives CDR1 MDHEN, CDR2 SYDVKM. The ends lost 6 bases at V and 5 bases at J; junction bases unmatched: 4. In DNA form, the CDR3 reads TGTGCCAGCAGCCCCGGGACAGGGGATCAGCCCCAGCATTTT. Protein: CASSPGTGDQPQHF. Full variable domain (rest looked up from reference TRBV28 and TRBJ1-5): DVKVTQSSRYLVKRTGEKVFLECVQDMDHENMFWYRQDPGLGLRLIYFSYDVKMKEKGDIPEGYSVSREKKERFSLILESASTNQTSMYLCASSPGTGDQPQHFGDGTRLSIL.

The rearrangement joins TRBV7-9 to TRBJ1-1, with D unclear. Germline CDR1 is SEHNR and CDR2 is FQNEAQ (reference sequence). V was cut by 4 bases and J by 5 bases, with 8 bases left in between. This CDR3 is 12 amino acids long. DNA for the CDR3: TGTGCCAGCAGCTATGGACGAACTGAAGCTTTCTTT. Its translation: CASSYGRTEAFF. Drawing the rest from reference TRBV7-9 and TRBJ1-1, the complete variable domain is DTGVSQNPRHKITKRGQNVTFRCDPISEHNRLYWYRQTLGQGPEFLTYFQNEAQLEKSRLLSDRFSAERPKGSFSTLEIQRTEQGDSAMYLCASSYGRTEAFFGQGTRLTVV.

The chain employs TRBV13 and TRBJ2-1, with a possible D match to TRBD2 (5 bases). Germline V gene lookup returns CDR1 PRHDT and CDR2 FYEKMQ (reference sequence). The ends were cut back, 4 bases at V and 0 bases at J, with 13 bases in the middle. CDR3 length equals 16 residues. CDR3 sequence reads: CASSSTGSSSYNEQFF. The CDR3 coding sequence is TGTGCCAGCAGCTCTACGGGGAGTAGCTCCTACAATGAGCAGTTCTTC. The variable domain in full, completed from reference TRBV13 and TRBJ2-1, reads AAGVIQSPRHLIKEKRETATLKCYPIPRHDTVYWYQQGPGQDPQFLISFYEKMQSDKGSIPDRFSAQQFSDYHSELNMSSLELGDSALYFCASSSTGSSSYNEQFFGPGTRLTVL.

V is TRBV7-9 and J is TRBJ2-1; D gene uncertain. Germline CDR1 is SEHNR and CDR2 is FQNEAQ (reference sequence). This CDR3 is 12 amino acids long. Trimming removed 5 bases from V and 8 bases from J, with 10 bases in between. The DNA for the CDR3 is TGTGCCAGCAGCCCAAAGGGCTATGAGCAGTTCTTC. Translated: CASSPKGYEQFF. The full variable domain, rest sourced from reference TRBV7-9 and TRBJ2-1, is DTGVSQNPRHKITKRGQNVTFRCDPISEHNRLYWYRQTLGQGPEFLTYFQNEAQLEKSRLLSDRFSAERPKGSFSTLEIQRTEQGDSAMYLCASSPKGYEQFFGPGTRLTVL.

The chain combines TRBV6-2 or TRBV6-3 with TRBJ2-2; D uncertain. From germline, CDR1 is MNHEY and CDR2 SVGEGT. V was pared by 3 bases and J by 5 bases, with 7 bases between. This CDR3 has 13 residues. DNA for the CDR3: TGTGCCAGCAGTTATCCAGTAACCGGGGAGCTGTTTTTT. It yields the protein CASSYPVTGELFF.

V is TRBV7-9 and J is TRBJ1-1; TRBD1 matches 7 bases. The CDR3 contains 18 residues. Germline trimming cut 0 bases from V and 0 bases from J; bases unmatched to any gene: 10. CDR1 is SEHNR, CDR2 FQNEAQ, per germline (reference sequence). CDR3 DNA: TGTGCCAGCAGCTTAGCGGGAGGGGGCGATTTTATGAACACTGAAGCTTTCTTT. It codes for CASSLAGGGDFMNTEAFF.

The chain combines TRBV6-5 with TRBJ1-1; weak D call: TRBD1 (5 bases). Deletions cut 2 bases from V and 4 bases from J, with 8 bases between. There are 13 residues in the CDR3. Germline loops: CDR1 MNHEY, CDR2 SVGAGI. For the CDR3, the DNA is TGTGCCAGCAGTTACCAGGGAGGCACTGAAGCTTTCTTT. It yields the protein CASSYQGGTEAFF.

This chain connects TRBV11-3 to TRBJ2-5; possible D gene TRBD1, 6 bases. The CDR3 consists of 14 residues. With 5 bases removed from V and 1 base from J, the gap between germline ends came to 11 bases. The V gene's germline CDR1 is SGHNT and CDR2 YENEEA. The CDR3 region has the DNA TGTGCCAGCAGCAAACAGGGTGCCCAAGAGACCCAGTACTTC. Protein sequence: CASSKQGAQETQYF.

The table lists this clone with many counts. J is TRBJ2-2 and V is TRBV18; D perhaps matches TRBD1 (6 bases). CDR1 and CDR2 from the germline V gene are KGHSH and LQKENI. V was shortened by 1 base and J by 5 bases, with 8 bases between the two germline ends. The CDR3 has 14 residues. CDR3 region: CASSPLRGTGELFF. CDR3 nucleotide sequence: TGTGCCAGCTCACCACTTAGGGGGACCGGGGAGCTGTTTTTT.

This clone was seen more than once but under ten times. The CDR3 protein is CASSPPAGASNEQFF. In nucleotides, the CDR3 is TGTGCCAGCAGCCCCCCGGCAGGGGCCTCCAATGAGCAGTTCTTC. The gene calls are TRBV7-2 and TRBJ2-1; TRBD1 might be the D (6 bases). Germline loops: CDR1 SGHTA, CDR2 FQGNSA. This CDR3 region has 15 residues. V lost 5 bases and J lost 6, with 17 bases in between.

The chain employs TRBV5-8 and TRBJ2-7, with TRBD1 as a possible D gene (6 bases). Germline V gene lookup returns CDR1 SGHTS and CDR2 YDEGEE. This CDR3 has 14 amino acids. Trimming pared 1 base from V and 2 bases from J, leaving 10 bases between. CDR3 sequence reads: CASSLRDTTYEQYF. CDR3 sequence (DNA): TGTGCCAGCAGCTTGCGGGACACCACCTACGAGCAGTACTTC.

This clone was detected once. The chain is built from TRBV6-2 or TRBV6-3 and TRBJ2-2; tentatively, D is TRBD1 or TRBD2 (5 bases each). Trimming removed 4 bases at V and 5 bases at J, with 14 bases between. The CDR3 has 15 residues. CDR1 and CDR2 (germline): MNHEY, SVGEGT. The CDR3 nucleotides read TGTGCCAGCAGTTCCGGGACGGACCCGACCGGGGAGCTGTTTTTT. Translated: CASSSGTDPTGELFF.

This clone was recorded a few times. This rearrangement joins TRBV6-1 to TRBJ2-3; 8 bases fit TRBD2. The V segment lost 2 bases and the J segment 6 bases; nucleotides outside the gene matches: 7. Per germline, CDR1 MNHNS and CDR2 SASEGT. This CDR3 has 15 amino acids. Written as DNA, the CDR3 is TGTGCCAGCAGTGAAAGGACGGGAGGGCCCGATACGCAGTATTTT. Its translation is CASSERTGGPDTQYF.

V gene TRBV9 combines with J gene TRBJ2-2; 8 bases match TRBD1. V was clipped by 2 bases and J by 7 bases; unmatched bases: 7. The CDR3 has 15 residues. Germline CDR1 SGDLS, CDR2 YYNGEE. The CDR3 DNA reads as TGTGCCAGCAGCGTGTCAGGGGGCGAGGGCGGGGAGCTGTTTTTT. Translation: CASSVSGGEGGELFF. Drawing the rest from reference TRBV9 and TRBJ2-2, the complete variable domain is DSGVTQTPKHLITATGQRVTLRCSPRSGDLSVYWYQQSLDQGLQFLIQYYNGEERAKGNILERFSAQQFPDLHSELNLSSLELGDSALYFCASSVSGGEGGELFFGEGSRLTVL.

The chain is built from TRBV5-1 and TRBJ1-2; the match to TRBD1 covers 7 bases. Germline V gives CDR1 SGHRS, CDR2 YFSETQ. V trimming: 2 bases; J trimming: 7 bases; junction bases outside the gene matches: 5. The CDR3 runs 13 residues. CDR3 in amino acids: CASSFGTDIGYTF. As DNA, the CDR3 is TGCGCCAGCAGCTTCGGGACAGATATTGGCTACACCTTC. Full variable domain (missing parts from reference TRBV5-1 and TRBJ1-2): KAGVTQTPRYLIKTRGQQVTLSCSPISGHRSVSWYQQTPGQGLQFLFEYFSETQRNKGNFPGRFSGRQFSNSRSEMNVSTLELGDSALYLCASSFGTDIGYTFGSGTRLTVV.

The J gene is TRBJ2-7, the V gene TRBV15, with TRBD2 identical over 10 bases. Germline V CDR1 and CDR2: LNHNV, YYDKDF (reference sequence). V lost 4 bases to trimming and J lost 1 base; unmatched junction nucleotides: 4. The CDR3 consists of 15 residues. The DNA of the CDR3 is TGTGCCACCAGCACTAGCGGGAGTAGGTCCTACGAGCAGTACTTC. Translated, it gives CATSTSGSRSYEQYF.

The chain recombines TRBV11-2 with TRBJ2-1; TRBD2 matches at 7 bases. V dropped 2 bases and J dropped 13; count of bases not matched to a gene: 11. Germline V gene sequence: CDR1 SGHAT, CDR2 FQNNGV. This CDR3 spans 14 amino acids. CDR3 in DNA: TGTGCCAGCAGCTTACCCACTCGGGCGGGAGAACAGTTCTTC. This codes for CASSLPTRAGEQFF.

The J gene is TRBJ1-1, the V gene TRBV6-2 or TRBV6-3, with a tentative D call TRBD1 (6 bases). Trimming cost V 2 bases and J 11 bases, with 9 bases left between them. This CDR3 spans 11 amino acids. Germline V gene lookup returns CDR1 MNHEY and CDR2 SVGEGT. This CDR3 reads CASSYGTSAFF. Here the CDR3 DNA reads TGTGCCAGCAGTTACGGGACATCCGCTTTCTTT.

J is TRBJ1-6 and V is TRBV25-1; no definite D call. Germline-derived CDR1 and CDR2 are MGHDK and SYGVNS. V lost 5 bases and J lost 6, with 5 bases in between. The CDR3 extends over 12 amino acids. The CDR3 DNA reads as TGTGCCAGCAGTTCTCTTAATTCACCCCTCCACTTT. It encodes CASSSLNSPLHF.

V and J are TRBV13 and TRBJ2-7; D is undetermined. Germline V gene lookup returns CDR1 PRHDT and CDR2 FYEKMQ (reference sequence). Deletions cut 4 bases from V and 1 base from J, with 11 bases between. CDR3 length: 14 amino acids. The CDR3 protein is CASSSDQPSYEQYF. CDR3 DNA: TGTGCCAGCAGCTCAGACCAGCCTTCCTACGAGCAGTACTTC.

V gene TRBV2 combines with J gene TRBJ2-7, with 9 nucleotides matching TRBD1. The CDR3 runs to 16 residues. V dropped 2 bases and J dropped 3; count of bases not matched to a gene: 8. Germline V lookup: CDR1 SNHLY, CDR2 FYNNEI. The CDR3 region has the DNA TGTGCCAGCAGTGAATTGGGACAGGGAGACTTCTACGAGCAGTACTTC. It yields the protein CASSELGQGDFYEQYF. The full variable domain, its missing parts supplied by reference TRBV2 and TRBJ2-7, is EPEVTQTPSHQVTQMGQEVILRCVPISNHLYFYWYRQILGQKVEFLVSFYNNEISEKSEIFDDQFSVERPDGSNFTLKIRSTKLEDSAMYFCASSELGQGDFYEQYFGPGTRLTVT.